The 27 T cell receptor beta chains below all came from one sample that was sequenced in a study of cytomegalovirus exposure and HLA in healthy donors. Only in-frame clones appear in the TCRdb table, and some are missing; sequencing was by immunoSEQ multiplex PCR. The top ten clones hold less than 2% of a sample with some 120,000 clones, 85% to 90% of them seen once. Material: PBMCs. These receptors were obtained from a woman aged 18-29 years in good health and CMV-seronegative.

The chain has TRBV9 and TRBJ2-7; 9 bases line up with TRBD2. Looked up from germline, CDR1 is SGDLS and CDR2 is YYNGEE. The CDR3 totals 15 residues. The V segment lost 3 bases and the J segment 2 bases; nucleotides outside the gene matches: 6. The CDR3 spells CASSGTSGHTYEQYF. The CDR3 nucleotides read TGTGCCAGCAGCGGTACTAGCGGGCACACCTACGAGCAGTACTTC.

This clone was found once. The chain carries TRBV5-5 and TRBJ2-7; the D is unclear. Between the trimmed V and J ends, which lost 2 bases and 2 bases, there was a span of 8 bases. This CDR3 is 13 amino acids long. Germline loops: CDR1 SGHKS, CDR2 YYEKEE (reference sequence). The CDR3 region has the DNA TGTGCCAGCAGCTTAACTGCGACCTACGAGCAGTACTTC. Amino acid sequence: CASSLTATYEQYF.

The chain carries TRBV7-2 and TRBJ2-2; D is possibly TRBD2 (5 bases). CDR3 length: 14 residues. Trimming left V 3 bases short and J 5 bases short, with 10 bases between. Germline V gives CDR1 SGHTA, CDR2 FQGNSA. CDR3 sequence: CASSLWTRTGELFF. The CDR3 DNA is TGTGCCAGCAGCTTGTGGACTCGAACCGGGGAGCTGTTTTTT.

The chain employs TRBV27 and TRBJ2-7; perhaps TRBD1 as D (5 bases). Germline V CDR1 and CDR2: MNHEY, SMNVEV (reference sequence). CDR3 length equals 14 residues. Trimming stripped 4 bases from V and 3 bases from J, with 13 bases between. The CDR3, as DNA: TGTGCCAGCAGTTCCCTCAGGGCCGACTACGAGCAGTACTTC. Residues: CASSSLRADYEQYF.

The chain uses TRBV6-5 and TRBJ2-1, with TRBD1 identical over 11 bases. The ends lost 4 bases at V and 4 bases at J; junction bases unmatched: 3. This CDR3 has 15 amino acids. Germline-derived CDR1 and CDR2 are MNHEY and SVGAGI. CDR3 amino acids: CASSSDRGLYNEQFF. CDR3 sequence (DNA): TGTGCCAGCAGTTCGGACAGGGGGCTATACAATGAGCAGTTCTTC.

The V and J genes are TRBV28 and TRBJ1-2; D perhaps matches TRBD1 (5 bases). Per the germline V gene, CDR1 is MDHEN and CDR2 is SYDVKM. The CDR3 is 16 residues long. V was shortened by 6 bases and J by 4 bases, with 21 bases between the two germline ends. The CDR3, as DNA: TGTGCCAGCAGCCCCCAGGCACAGGCGAATATCTATGGCTACACCTTC. Protein product: CASSPQAQANIYGYTF.

The gene calls are TRBV6-1 and TRBJ1-2; tentative D call: TRBD1 (6 bases). The CDR3 has 15 amino acids. V lost 3 bases to trimming and J lost 4 bases, with 15 bases between them. Germline CDR1 reads MNHNS; CDR2 reads SASEGT. CDR3 in amino acids: CASSDYRETFYGYTF. The DNA of the CDR3 is TGTGCCAGCAGTGACTACAGGGAAACCTTCTATGGCTACACCTTC.

This clone was counted a single time. The chain employs TRBV18 and TRBJ2-7; TRBD1 matches 7 bases. The CDR3 sequence is 13 residues long. CDR1 is KGHSH, CDR2 LQKENI, per germline. Trimming at V came to 4 bases and at J to 2 bases, leaving 2 bases not matched to a gene. The DNA of the CDR3 is TGTGCCAGCTCACGGGGGACAGCCTACGAGCAGTACTTC. Protein sequence: CASSRGTAYEQYF.

The chain recombines TRBV2 with TRBJ2-5; D ambiguous. This CDR3 has 13 residues. CDR1 and CDR2 (germline): SNHLY, FYNNEI. The ends were cut back, 5 bases at V and 1 base at J, with 8 bases in the middle. CDR3 in DNA: TGTGCCAGCAGTACAAATCTCCAAGAGACCCAGTACTTC. As protein: CASSTNLQETQYF. Supplemented by reference TRBV2 and TRBJ2-5, the full variable domain reads EPEVTQTPSHQVTQMGQEVILRCVPISNHLYFYWYRQILGQKVEFLVSFYNNEISEKSEIFDDQFSVERPDGSNFTLKIRSTKLEDSAMYFCASSTNLQETQYFGPGTRLLVL.

The J gene is TRBJ2-3, the V gene TRBV9, with TRBD2 matching 8 bases. Trimming cost V 4 bases and J 2 bases; bases outside gene matches: 18. Germline lookup yields CDR1 SGDLS and CDR2 YYNGEE. The CDR3 is 19 amino acids. CDR3: CASSPRALGGRSNTDTQYF. The CDR3 nucleotides are TGTGCCAGCAGCCCCCGCGCTTTGGGCGGGAGGAGTAACACAGATACGCAGTATTTT. The complete variable domain, with remaining parts taken from reference TRBV9 and TRBJ2-3, reads DSGVTQTPKHLITATGQRVTLRCSPRSGDLSVYWYQQSLDQGLQFLIQYYNGEERAKGNILERFSAQQFPDLHSELNLSSLELGDSALYFCASSPRALGGRSNTDTQYFGPGTRLTVL.

V gene TRBV19 combines with J gene TRBJ1-5, with unresolved D. CDR1 and CDR2 from the germline V gene are LNHDA and SQIVND (reference sequence). CDR3 length: 17 amino acids. Trimming took 4 bases from V and 0 from J, leaving 16 bases between them. CDR3 residues: CASSTGRHTNSNQPQHF. The CDR3 DNA reads as TGTGCCAGTAGTACTGGGAGACACACCAATAGCAATCAGCCCCAGCATTTT.

CDR3 in DNA: TGTGCCAGTAGTATAATGCCGCAGGGGGGTTCACCCCTCCACTTT. Amino acids: CASSIMPQGGSPLHF. The chain combines TRBV19 with TRBJ1-6; 7 bases agree with TRBD1. Trimming removed 2 bases from V and 9 bases from J; junction bases left unmatched: 7. This CDR3 spans 15 amino acids. The V gene's germline CDR1 is LNHDA and CDR2 SQIVND (reference sequence).

The chain uses TRBV5-1 and TRBJ2-7; 10 positions agree with TRBD1. J lost 4 bases, V lost 4 bases, and 8 bases had no gene match. This CDR3 has 15 amino acids. From germline, CDR1 is SGHRS and CDR2 YFSETQ. This chain's CDR3 is CASSGTRDRGYEQYF. The CDR3 nucleotides read TGCGCCAGCAGCGGGACCCGGGACAGGGGTTACGAGCAGTACTTC.

The chain has TRBV6-5 and TRBJ2-7, with D possibly TRBD2 on 6 matching bases. CDR1 and CDR2 (germline): MNHEY, SVGAGI. V was clipped by 6 bases and J by 0 bases, with 9 bases between them. This CDR3 is 13 amino acids long. CDR3 DNA: TGTGCCAGCAGACGCGGGGTCTCCTACGAGCAGTACTTC. As protein: CASRRGVSYEQYF.

V and J are TRBV28 and TRBJ2-5; D unclear. Germline lookup yields CDR1 MDHEN and CDR2 SYDVKM. The CDR3 covers 13 residues. V was shortened by 5 bases and J by 7 bases, with 14 bases between the two germline ends. The CDR3 DNA follows: TGTGCCAGCAGTCCCCTCCGACTTACGACCCAGTACTTC. Its protein is CASSPLRLTTQYF.

This chain links TRBV11-3 with TRBJ2-4; 8 positions agree with TRBD1. With V trimmed by 5 bases and J by 0 bases, 6 bases remained unmatched. The CDR3 length is 16 residues. In germline, CDR1 is SGHNT, CDR2 YENEEA. CDR3 nucleotide sequence: TGTGCCAGCAGCCCGCGACAGGGGCTAGCCAAAAACATTCAGTACTTC. This encodes CASSPRQGLAKNIQYF.

This clone has a single count. The V and J genes are TRBV11-2 and TRBJ1-5; D is ambiguous. V was clipped by 3 bases and J by 2 bases, with 11 bases between them. Germline V gene lookup returns CDR1 SGHAT and CDR2 FQNNGV. The CDR3 loop spans 15 amino acids. In DNA, the CDR3 is TGTGCCAGCAGCTTCTCTGGAGATGGCAATCAGCCCCAGCATTTT. Protein product: CASSFSGDGNQPQHF.

The rearrangement uses TRBV27 and TRBJ2-1, with TRBD2 identical over 10 bases. CDR3 length: 20 amino acids. After removal of 3 bases from V and 5 bases from J, the junction contained 19 bases not matched to a gene. The germline CDR1 and CDR2 sequences are MNHEY and SMNVEV (reference sequence). The CDR3 region has the DNA TGTGCCAGCAGTTTTAGACGGAGGGAGCGGGAGGGCCGTAAGCACAATGAGCAGTTCTTC. Its protein product is CASSFRRREREGRKHNEQFF.

CDR3 loop: CASSLSNYGYTF. DNA of the CDR3: TGTGCCAGCAGCTTGAGTAATTATGGCTACACCTTC. The chain employs TRBV7-9 and TRBJ1-2; D call uncertain. V dropped 3 bases and J dropped 5 bases, with 7 bases sitting between them. CDR1 is SEHNR, CDR2 FQNEAQ, per germline (reference sequence). CDR3 size: 12 residues.

The genes are TRBV9 and TRBJ2-7, with 7 bases aligning to TRBD2. Germline V gene data show CDR1 as SGDLS and CDR2 as YYNGEE. The CDR3 is made up of 15 amino acids. V lost 2 bases to trimming and J lost 3 bases; unmatched junction nucleotides: 8. This chain's CDR3 is CASSVGLADLYEQYF. Written as DNA, the CDR3 is TGTGCCAGCAGCGTGGGCCTAGCGGACCTCTACGAGCAGTACTTC.

The chain has TRBV2 and TRBJ1-3, with D tentatively TRBD1 (5 bases). Germline V CDR1 and CDR2: SNHLY, FYNNEI. Trimming cost V 4 bases and J 0 bases, with 10 bases left between them. CDR3 length: 15 residues. CDR3 in DNA: TGTGCCAGCAGTGGACAGAAGGTCTCTGGAAACACCATATATTTT. This gives the protein CASSGQKVSGNTIYF. The entire variable domain, with the rest obtained from reference TRBV2 and TRBJ1-3, is as follows: EPEVTQTPSHQVTQMGQEVILRCVPISNHLYFYWYRQILGQKVEFLVSFYNNEISEKSEIFDDQFSVERPDGSNFTLKIRSTKLEDSAMYFCASSGQKVSGNTIYFGEGSWLTVV.

This sequence joins TRBV30 and TRBJ1-1; no firm D call. Germline CDR1 is GTSNPN and CDR2 is SVGIG (reference sequence). Trimming removed 5 bases from V and 0 bases from J, with 10 bases in between. CDR3 length equals 13 residues. The CDR3 spells CAWDGRVNTEAFF. For the CDR3, the DNA is TGTGCCTGGGACGGGAGAGTGAACACTGAAGCTTTCTTT. Looking up the rest from reference TRBV30 and TRBJ1-1 gives the full variable domain: SQTIHQWPATLVQPVGSPLSLECTVEGTSNPNLYWYRQAAGRGLQLLFYSVGIGQISSEVPQNLSASRPQDRQFILSSKKLLLSDSGFYLCAWDGRVNTEAFFGQGTRLTVV.

This clone appeared a few times. The rearrangement uses TRBV27 and TRBJ1-5; D is perhaps TRBD1 (6 bases). The CDR3 is 14 amino acids. CDR1 MNHEY and CDR2 SMNVEV come from the germline V gene (reference sequence). Trimming took off 8 bases at V and 5 bases at J, with 16 bases between the two ends. The CDR3 DNA reads as TGTGCCAGCTCTGTGGGGGCCGGGGATCAGCCCCAGCATTTT. This codes for CASSVGAGDQPQHF.

This chain joins TRBV7-9 and TRBJ2-2, with TRBD2 identical over 15 bases. The V gene end was trimmed by 5 bases and the J gene end by 4 bases; junction bases not matched to a gene: 5. This CDR3 has 17 residues. Germline loops: CDR1 SEHNR, CDR2 FQNEAQ (reference sequence). The CDR3 here is CASSMGLAGGTTGELFF. The CDR3 coding sequence is TGTGCCAGCAGCATGGGACTAGCGGGAGGAACCACCGGGGAGCTGTTTTTT.

The gene calls are TRBV27 and TRBJ2-1; 7 nucleotides match TRBD1. Germline V gene sequence: CDR1 MNHEY, CDR2 SMNVEV (reference sequence). V was clipped by 5 bases and J by 8 bases; unmatched bases: 6. This CDR3 region has 13 residues. For the CDR3, the DNA is TGTGCCAGCAGTCAAGGGGACAGCGATGAGCAGTTCTTC. It codes for CASSQGDSDEQFF.

The chain couples TRBV7-2 to TRBJ2-4; 8 nucleotides match TRBD2. Germline assignment: CDR1 SGHTA and CDR2 FQGNSA. J lost 8 bases, V lost 5 bases, and 8 bases had no gene match. This CDR3 is built from 14 residues. CDR3 DNA sequence: TGTGCCAGCAGCCGTGCGGGGGGCAAGTACATTCAGTACTTC. Translated: CASSRAGGKYIQYF.

The rearrangement links TRBV6-5 to TRBJ2-5; a weak D match, TRBD1 (6 bases). Germline CDR1 and CDR2: MNHEY and SVGAGI. This CDR3 region has 14 residues. Trimming stripped 2 bases from V and 3 bases from J, with 10 bases between. The CDR3 loop reads CASSYPGDKETQYF. The CDR3 region has the DNA TGTGCCAGCAGTTACCCAGGGGATAAAGAGACCCAGTACTTC.